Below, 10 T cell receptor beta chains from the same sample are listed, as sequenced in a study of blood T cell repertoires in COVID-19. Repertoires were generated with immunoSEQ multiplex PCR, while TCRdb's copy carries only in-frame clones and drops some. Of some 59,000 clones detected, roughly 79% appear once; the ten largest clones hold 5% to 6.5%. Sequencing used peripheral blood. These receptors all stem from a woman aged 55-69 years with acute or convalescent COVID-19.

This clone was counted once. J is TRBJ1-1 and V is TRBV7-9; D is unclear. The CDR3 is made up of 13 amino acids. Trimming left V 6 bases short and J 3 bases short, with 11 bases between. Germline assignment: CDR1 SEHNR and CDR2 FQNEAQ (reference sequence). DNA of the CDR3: TGTGCCAGCAGACGTCCAGATTACACTGAAGCTTTCTTT. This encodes CASRRPDYTEAFF.

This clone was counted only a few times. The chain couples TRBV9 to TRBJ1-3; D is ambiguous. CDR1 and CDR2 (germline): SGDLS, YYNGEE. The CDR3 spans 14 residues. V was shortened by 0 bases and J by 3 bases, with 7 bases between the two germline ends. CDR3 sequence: CASSVGTVGNTIYF. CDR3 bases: TGTGCCAGCAGCGTAGGGACTGTTGGAAACACCATATATTTT. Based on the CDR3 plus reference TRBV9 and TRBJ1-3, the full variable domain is DSGVTQTPKHLITATGQRVTLRCSPRSGDLSVYWYQQSLDQGLQFLIQYYNGEERAKGNILERFSAQQFPDLHSELNLSSLELGDSALYFCASSVGTVGNTIYFGEGSWLTVV.

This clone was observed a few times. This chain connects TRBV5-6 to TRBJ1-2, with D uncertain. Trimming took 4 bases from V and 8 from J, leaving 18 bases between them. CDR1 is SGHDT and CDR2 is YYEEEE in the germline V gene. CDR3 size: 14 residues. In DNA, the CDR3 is TGTGCCAGCAGCCGCAGGTCGGGATTCCTGGGCTACACCTTC. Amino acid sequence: CASSRRSGFLGYTF.

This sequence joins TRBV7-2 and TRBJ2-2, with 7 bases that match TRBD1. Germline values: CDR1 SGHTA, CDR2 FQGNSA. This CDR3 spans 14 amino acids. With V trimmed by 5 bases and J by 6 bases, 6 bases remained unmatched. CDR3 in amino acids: CASSINRGPGELFF. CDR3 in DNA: TGTGCCAGCAGCATTAACAGGGGACCCGGGGAGCTGTTTTTT.

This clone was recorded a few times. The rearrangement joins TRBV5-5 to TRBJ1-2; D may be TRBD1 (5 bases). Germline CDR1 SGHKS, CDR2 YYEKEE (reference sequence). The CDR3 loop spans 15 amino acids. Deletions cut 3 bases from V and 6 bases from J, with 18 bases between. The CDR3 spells CASSYLTVSADGYTF. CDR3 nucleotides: TGTGCCAGCAGCTACTTGACAGTGAGTGCGGATGGCTACACCTTC. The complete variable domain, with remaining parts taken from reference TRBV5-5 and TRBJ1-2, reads DAGVTQSPTHLIKTRGQQVTLRCSPISGHKSVSWYQQVLGQGPQFIFQYYEKEERGRGNFPDRFSARQFPNYSSELNVNALLLGDSALYLCASSYLTVSADGYTFGSGTRLTVV.

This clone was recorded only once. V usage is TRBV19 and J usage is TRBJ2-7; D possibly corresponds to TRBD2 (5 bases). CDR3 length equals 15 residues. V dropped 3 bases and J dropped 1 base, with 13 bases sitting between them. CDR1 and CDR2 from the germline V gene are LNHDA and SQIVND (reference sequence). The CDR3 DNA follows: TGTGCCAGTAGTATGGGCTCCGGGGAATCCTACGAGCAGTACTTC. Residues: CASSMGSGESYEQYF.

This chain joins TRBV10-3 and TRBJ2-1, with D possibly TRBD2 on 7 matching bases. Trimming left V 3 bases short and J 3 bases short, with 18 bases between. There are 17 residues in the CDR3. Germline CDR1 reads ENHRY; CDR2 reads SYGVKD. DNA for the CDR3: TGTGCCATCAGTGACCCCAGCACGGGGGGCGTCTACAATGAGCAGTTCTTC. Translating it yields CAISDPSTGGVYNEQFF.

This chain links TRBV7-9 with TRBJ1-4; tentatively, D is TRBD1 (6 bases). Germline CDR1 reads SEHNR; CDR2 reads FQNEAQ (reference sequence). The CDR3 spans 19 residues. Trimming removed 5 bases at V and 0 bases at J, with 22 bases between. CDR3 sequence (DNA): TGTGCCAGCAGCGCCAAAACCGGGACATCGTCACCAACTAATGAAAAACTGTTTTTT. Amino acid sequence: CASSAKTGTSSPTNEKLFF.

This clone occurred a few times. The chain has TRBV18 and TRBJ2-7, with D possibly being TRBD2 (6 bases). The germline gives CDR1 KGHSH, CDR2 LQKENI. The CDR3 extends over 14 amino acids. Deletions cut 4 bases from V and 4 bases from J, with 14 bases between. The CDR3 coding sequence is TGTGCCAGCTCACGGGACTCTCCGACGTACGAGCAGTACTTC. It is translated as CASSRDSPTYEQYF.

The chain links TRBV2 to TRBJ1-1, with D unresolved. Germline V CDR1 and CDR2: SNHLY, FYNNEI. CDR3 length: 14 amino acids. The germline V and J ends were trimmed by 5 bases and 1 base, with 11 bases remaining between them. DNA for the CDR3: TGTGCCAGCAGTTGGGCCCCACAGAACACTGAAGCTTTCTTT. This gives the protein CASSWAPQNTEAFF.